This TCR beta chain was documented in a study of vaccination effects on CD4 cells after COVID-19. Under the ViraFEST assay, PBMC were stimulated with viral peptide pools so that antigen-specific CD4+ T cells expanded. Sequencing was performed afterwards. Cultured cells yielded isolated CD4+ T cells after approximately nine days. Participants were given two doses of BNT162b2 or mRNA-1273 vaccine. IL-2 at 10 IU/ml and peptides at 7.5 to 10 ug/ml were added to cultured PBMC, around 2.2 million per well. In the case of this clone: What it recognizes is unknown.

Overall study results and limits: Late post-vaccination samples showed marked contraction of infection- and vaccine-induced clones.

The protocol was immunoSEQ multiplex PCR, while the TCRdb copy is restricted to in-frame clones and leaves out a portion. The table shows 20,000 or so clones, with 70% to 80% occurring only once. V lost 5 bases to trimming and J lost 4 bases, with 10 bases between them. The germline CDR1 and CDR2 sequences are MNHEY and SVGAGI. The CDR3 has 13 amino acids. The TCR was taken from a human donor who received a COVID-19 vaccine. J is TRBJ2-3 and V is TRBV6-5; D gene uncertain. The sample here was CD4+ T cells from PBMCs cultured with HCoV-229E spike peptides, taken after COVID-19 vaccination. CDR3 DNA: TGTGCCAGCAGTATTGATGCCCCAGATACGCAGTATTTT. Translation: CASSIDAPDTQYF.